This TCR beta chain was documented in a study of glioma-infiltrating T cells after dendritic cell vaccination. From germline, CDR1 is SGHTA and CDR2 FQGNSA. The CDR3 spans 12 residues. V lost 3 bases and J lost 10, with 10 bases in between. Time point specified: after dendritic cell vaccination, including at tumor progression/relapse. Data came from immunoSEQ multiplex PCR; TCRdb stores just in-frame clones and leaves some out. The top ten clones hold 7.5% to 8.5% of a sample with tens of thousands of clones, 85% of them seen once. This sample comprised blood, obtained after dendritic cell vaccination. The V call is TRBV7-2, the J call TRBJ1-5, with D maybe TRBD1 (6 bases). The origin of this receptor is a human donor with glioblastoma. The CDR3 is CASSFLQGPQHF. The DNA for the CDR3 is TGTGCCAGCAGCTTTCTACAGGGCCCCCAGCATTTT. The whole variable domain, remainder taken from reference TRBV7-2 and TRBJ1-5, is GAGVSQSPSNKVTEKGKDVELRCDPISGHTALYWYRQSLGQGLEFLIYFQGNSAPDKSGLPSDRFSAERTGGSVSTLTIQRTQQEDSAVYLCASSFLQGPQHFGDGTRLSIL.